This T cell receptor beta chain was profiled in a study of cytomegalovirus exposure and HLA in healthy donors (dated by TCRdb to about 2017). With respect to the entire study: According to an earlier analysis of 587 of the donors, 150 million to 200 million T cells yielded roughly 110 million unique TCR beta sequences and approximately 300 Gb of sequence data. An early release covering roughly 600 HLA-typed donors comprised approximately 290 gigabases of sequencing data and 65 million to 100 million unique TCR sequences. Among the roughly 390 genotyped donors, under 90% belonged to the genetic ancestry cluster associated with self-reported Caucasian donors. The study aimed to test whether cataloging public T cell receptors could reveal signatures of past pathogen exposure. The study profiled the T cell repertoires of hundreds of subjects by immunosequencing and related them to cytomegalovirus serostatus. In addition to the first cohort of roughly 670 subjects, a separate validation cohort of 100 to 150 different subjects was used. To predict cytomegalovirus infection status, the study brought together high-throughput TCR immunosequencing, statistical association of individual TCRs with disease status, and machine learning. A later analysis re-examined previously published TCR beta repertoires from 500 to 700 donors and added high-resolution HLA genotyping to investigate patterns of TCR occurrence. In the later analysis, no new phenotypic data were used to find candidate immune exposures; instead, reliance was placed on TCR beta sequences and their occurrence across donors. An earlier analysis of 450 to 750 of the donors used high-throughput TCR beta sequencing to judge whether each TCR beta V gene segment behaved as functional or pseudogenic. Donor age, sex, ethnicity and CMV serostatus were compiled alongside the repertoire data. A later genetic analysis took genome-wide SNP genotypes for about three fifths of the 666 donors and used that subset as a discovery cohort. Every discovery cohort repertoire had been produced on one sequencing platform. HLA typing covered class I and class II loci at four-digit resolution. Typing coverage differed by locus: A, B, C, DRB1 and DQB1 were typed in about 629-640 donors, DQA1 in 522, DPA1 in around 600, and DPB1 in approximately 450. About five DR-DQ haplotypes were treated as single units for association and clustering because of strong linkage in the cohort. Among 350 to 400 genotyped donors of the cohort, an average of 235,054 unique TCR beta nucleotide sequences were sequenced per donor, around a sixth of them non-productive. On the study overall, not on this receptor specifically: The authors suggested that the approach could potentially be generalized to other disease states and immunological phenotypes. Sequencing depth was assumed to be roughly uniform across donors in the presence/absence analyses, though that assumption may not hold. In a later analysis, most CMV-associated TCR beta chains were found to appear HLA-restricted, with HLA associations seemingly driven largely by CMV exposure. Most TCR sequences were seen in very few donors, while some public TCRs were found in many individuals. Because HLA typing was unavailable for some donors at each locus, only the typed subset was used in association tests. Seventeen rarely observed V segments, including chromosome 9 orphons, were excluded from the earlier analysis of just under 600 of the donors because counts were too low. Specific HLA alleles were associated with about 17,000 TCR beta sequences at a false discovery rate of 0.05 in a later analysis. A later genetic analysis reported fewer N-insertions in productive TCRs among donors in an Asian-associated ancestry cluster than the roughly 670-donor mean. A later analysis reported that several top co-occurrence clusters appeared linked to parvovirus B19, influenza, CMV and Epstein-Barr virus. Linkage disequilibrium might explain the correlated functional status among segregating V segments, but an unknown experimental factor could not be excluded. Compared with equally common non-associated chains, HLA-associated TCR beta chains in a later analysis were more clonally expanded and had lower generation probabilities. A further reported finding was that TCR beta sequences accurately predicted the HLA-A and HLA-B alleles for most subjects in the first cohort. V-gene and J-gene trimming of TCR beta chains was associated with a missense DCLRE1C variant in a later genetic analysis, and the association was replicated in an independent cohort. The 87-base-pair reads could not distinguish some IMGT-functional V segments, including TRBV6-2 and TRBV6-3, so those segments were excluded. Assigning TCR associations to individual alleles was difficult when HLA alleles, especially DR and DQ, strongly co-occurred. In a later analysis, TCR association rates were found to vary across HLA loci, with the most associated TCRs seen for DRB1 alleles and the fewest for HLA-C alleles. The classifier was reported to diagnose cytomegalovirus status with high specificity and sensitivity in both the original and validation cohorts. An earlier analysis of approximately 570 of the donors showed that most TCR beta V segments appeared in productive rearrangements either about 87% or about 30% of the time, which broadly matched IMGT annotations. In the study, 150 to 200 TCR beta chains were listed as associated with cytomegalovirus. The only immune exposure information available for the cohort was CMV serostatus. The sequencing pipeline was judged likely to have produced a cluster of highly shared sequence variants as a technical artifact. In vitro tests confirmed that a few of the cytomegalovirus-associated TCR beta chains recognize cytomegalovirus antigens. Only TCR beta chains were sequenced in this cohort, and the absence of alpha or paired-chain data limited detectable features.

The cohort comprised 670 or so healthy bone marrow donors. At the time of sampling, all cohort members were nominally healthy, though unrecorded immune exposures were likely present. The donor was CMV seropositive and belonged to the group of about 290 seropositive cohort members. A peripheral blood sample was provided by each donor, and peripheral blood mononuclear cells were used for TCR beta sequencing. The Qiagen DNeasy Blood Extraction Kit was used to extract genomic DNA from the blood cell samples. Library prep was done by the immunoSEQ multiplex PCR assay. The multiplex PCR relied on a mix of 60 forward primers for TCR Vbeta segments and 13 reverse primers for TCR Jbeta segments. Amplification of the CDR3 region of rearranged TCR beta genes was performed with a multiplex PCR assay on genomic DNA. The Illumina HiSeq System was used to sequence the amplified TCR beta libraries as 87-base-pair reads. The authors' pipeline ran thus. A later analysis counted 65 million to 90 million unique TCR beta chains across the 666 repertoires, and some 11 million of these chains were shared by at least two donors. Raw reads were error-corrected and collapsed into unique sequences by a nearest-neighbor algorithm in which closely related sequences were merged to remove PCR and sequencing errors. CDR3 sequences were aligned to IMGT reference sequences to assign V, D and J gene segments. For a sequence to be retained, a match of at least six nucleotides was required to both a V gene segment and a J gene segment. A rearrangement was called productive if the CDR3 had no stop codons and remained in frame with V and J, and every other rearrangement was called non-productive. Following IMGT convention, CDR3 was defined as the stretch from the second conserved V-encoded cysteine to the conserved J-encoded phenylalanine. Sequences without an unambiguous match to a single V gene segment were excluded from the earlier analysis of over 500 of the donors. An earlier analysis of fewer than 750 of the donors called V segments functional above 56.7% productive rearrangements and segregating when the between-donor standard deviation exceeded 5%. A statistical classification framework was built for diagnosing cytomegalovirus status from the catalog of TCR beta chain sequences. In a later analysis, TCR nucleotide sequences were compared against IMGT/GENE-DB human TR gene sequences so that V and J genes could be assigned. In a later analysis, CDR3 sequences and most-parsimonious VDJ recombination scenarios were assigned using the TCRdist pipeline. In a later analysis, each TCR beta chain was defined by its CDR3 amino acid sequence together with its V-gene family, and reads lacking a unique V-gene family were excluded. As a way to deal with suspected cross-contamination and a sequencing artifact, a later analysis dropped 640 or so nucleotide sequences that were highly shared and had low generation probability. A later analysis calculated a clonal expansion index for each public chain from normalized within-repertoire ranks of inferred template counts. Generation probabilities in a later analysis came from a VDJ recombination model fitted to out-of-frame rearrangements, and those results were checked against IGoR. In a later analysis, TCR-TCR, TCR-HLA and TCR-CMV co-occurrence was scored with hypergeometric tests, and a repertoire-size bias correction was applied to TCR pairs. To estimate false discovery rates, a later analysis permuted the HLA or CMV assignments 20 times. A later analysis grouped co-occurring TCRs with DBSCAN, adding TCRdist sequence similarity when clustering within HLA-allele-positive subsets. Repertoires with fewer than 30,000 or more than 120,000 public chains, plus five repertoires with anomalous nucleotide sharing, were excluded from co-occurrence clustering. Imported from immuneACCESS, the table was reduced by TCRdb to in-frame sequences with V and J called. These copies leave out some clones; in studies compared against another copy, an unresolved V gene accounts for under half, and the cause of the remainder is not known. The V and J calls and clone size come from that table; D and trimming were worked out from the DNA. This sample lists around 170,000 clones; roughly 77% were detected once. Of the sample, 1% falls within the top ten clones.

Concerning this clone: The target of this receptor is not known. No quality values exist for individual bases; no much larger clone is one base distant.

V is trimmed back by 0 bases and J by 7 bases, and the junction contains 8 bases that no gene match accounts for. According to the germline V gene, CDR1 reads SGHVS and CDR2 reads FNYEAQ. The CDR3 goes from the cysteine to the phenylalanine over 16 residues. The entry retains the CDR3 DNA only, 48 bases that are in frame from base 1. The material sequenced was PBMCs. The sequence is built from TRBV7-6 and TRBJ2-1; TRBD2 agrees with 8 junctional bases. This TCR was recovered from a woman aged 50 to 60 in good health and CMV-seropositive. CDR3 sequence: CASSLAPAGGGNEQFF. The DNA is TGTGCCAGCAGCTTAGCGCCGGCGGGAGGTGGGAATGAGCAGTTCTTC.